This T cell receptor (beta chain) was profiled in a study of blood T cell repertoires in COVID-19. Turning to the study itself: Collection of acute and convalescent COVID-19 samples took place in the United States, Italy and Spain. PBMCs, B-cell-depleted T cells, or T cells provided the cDNA or gDNA that made up the material.

The germline gives CDR1 MGHRA, CDR2 YSYEKL. This CDR3 region has 13 residues. V lost 7 bases and J 7 bases, leaving 13 bases between the germline ends. Data came from immunoSEQ multiplex PCR; TCRdb stores just in-frame clones and leaves some out. The sample records 15,000 to 20,000 clones, over 75% being singletons. In its sample, this clone was seen a few times. The sequenced sample consisted of peripheral blood. The gene calls are TRBV4-1 and TRBJ1-4; D unresolved. The receptor's source is a man in his forties with active or convalescent COVID-19. The CDR3 spells CASNTIGGEKLFF. The CDR3 region has the DNA TGCGCCAGCAACACAATAGGAGGTGAAAAACTGTTTTTT.